This passage covers 8 T cell receptor beta chains from one sample sequenced in a study of somatic mutations in cytotoxic T cells in rheumatoid arthritis. The assay was immunoSEQ multiplex PCR, and TCRdb's table has in-frame clones only and misses some. The sample includes about 25,000 clones, just under 75% seen only once; the top ten take more than 7.5%. Specimen: CD8+ T cells sorted from blood. The receptors derive from a woman aged 18-29 years in good health.

The genes are TRBV6-1 and TRBJ2-7; TRBD2 aligns across 7 bases. Per germline, CDR1 MNHNS and CDR2 SASEGT. The CDR3 covers 16 residues. After removal of 1 base from V and 2 bases from J, the junction contained 8 bases not matched to a gene. CDR3 residues: CASSEGPGGYAYEQYF. CDR3 DNA sequence: TGTGCCAGCAGTGAAGGTCCCGGGGGGTACGCCTACGAGCAGTACTTC.

This clone was seen more than once but under ten times. One end of the junction is discordant with germline, which a read error may explain. The chain has TRBV27 and TRBJ1-2; D not resolved. Germline V gene data show CDR1 as MNHEY and CDR2 as SMNVEV (reference sequence). CDR3 size: 13 residues. CDR3 sequence reads: CASSLWGNDGYTF. The CDR3 DNA follows: TGTGCCAGCAGTTTATGGGGTAACGATGGCTACACCTTC.

The rearrangement uses TRBV28 and TRBJ2-3; TRBD2 matches 8 bases. The germline V gene has CDR1 MDHEN and CDR2 SYDVKM. The V segment lost 3 bases and the J segment 0 bases; nucleotides outside the gene matches: 5. This CDR3 has 16 residues. The CDR3 DNA is TGTGCCAGCAGTTTGTTGGTAGCGGGAAGCACAGATACGCAGTATTTT. It yields the protein CASSLLVAGSTDTQYF.

The V gene is TRBV27, the J gene TRBJ2-7, with 11 bases identical to TRBD2. Per the germline V gene, CDR1 is MNHEY and CDR2 is SMNVEV (reference sequence). The CDR3 has 15 residues. V lost 8 bases and J lost 4; bases outside the gene matches: 10. The CDR3 loop reads CASQTGLAGPYEQYF. In DNA, the CDR3 is TGTGCCAGCCAGACCGGACTAGCGGGCCCTTACGAGCAGTACTTC.

This clone was seen more than once but under ten times. The chain combines TRBV4-1 with TRBJ1-1, with 7 nucleotides matching TRBD1. The germline CDR1 and CDR2 sequences are MGHRA and YSYEKL. V lost 3 bases, J lost 1 base, and 5 bases stayed unmatched. The CDR3 spans 15 residues. For the CDR3, the DNA is TGCGCCAGCAGCCAGCCGACAGGGAGGAACACTGAAGCTTTCTTT. It is translated as CASSQPTGRNTEAFF.

This clone was picked up a small number of times. V and J are TRBV7-9 and TRBJ2-7, with TRBD2 matching over 7 bases. This CDR3 comprises 16 residues. CDR1 is SEHNR and CDR2 is FQNEAQ in the germline V gene (reference sequence). V was pared by 0 bases and J by 5 bases, with 10 bases of the junction left unmatched. CDR3 sequence (DNA): TGTGCCAGCAGCTTAGCGCCAGCGGGATTAATGGACGAGCAGTACTTC. Protein sequence: CASSLAPAGLMDEQYF.

The chain joins TRBV7-9 to TRBJ1-1; possibly TRBD1 for D (5 bases). V lost 9 bases and J 5 bases, leaving 16 bases between the germline ends. CDR3 length: 13 amino acids. Germline V gene data show CDR1 as SEHNR and CDR2 as FQNEAQ (reference sequence). CDR3 loop: CASGTGGWTEAFF. In DNA form, the CDR3 reads TGTGCCAGTGGGACGGGGGGGTGGACTGAAGCTTTCTTT.

The J gene is TRBJ2-6, the V gene TRBV2, with 7 positions matching TRBD2. The CDR3 has 15 residues. The germline V gene encodes CDR1 SNHLY and CDR2 FYNNEI. V was clipped by 4 bases and J by 0 bases; unmatched bases: 0. The CDR3 loop reads CASSGGGSGANVLTF. In DNA form, the CDR3 reads TGTGCCAGCAGTGGGGGGGGCTCTGGGGCCAACGTCCTGACTTTC.